This T cell receptor beta chain stems from a study of blood T cell repertoires in COVID-19. Background on the study: Samples representing acute and convalescent COVID-19 were sourced from the United States, Italy and Spain. Sources were T cells, B-cell-depleted T cells, or PBMCs; the material itself was cDNA or gDNA.

The CDR3 length is 18 residues. V lost 1 base and J lost 3; bases outside the gene matches: 8. From germline, CDR1 is LGHNA and CDR2 YNFKEQ. Per the authors' pipeline: By means of reference gene primer amplification, nucleated cell counts were estimated. Libraries were prepared by immunoSEQ multiplex PCR; TCRdb keeps only in-frame clonotypes and omits some of them. That table supplies the V and J calls and clone size; D and trimming were determined from the DNA. Of some 50,000 clones detected, approximately 90% appear once; the ten largest clones hold under 6%. The chain joins TRBV4-2 to TRBJ2-2; TRBD2 matches at 10 bases. The source of this sequence is a man between 40 and 49 years old with active COVID-19. The specimen sequenced was peripheral blood. The CDR3 reads CASSQALAGVRHTGELFF. The CDR3, as DNA: TGTGCCAGCAGCCAAGCTCTAGCGGGAGTGCGGCACACCGGGGAGCTGTTTTTT.